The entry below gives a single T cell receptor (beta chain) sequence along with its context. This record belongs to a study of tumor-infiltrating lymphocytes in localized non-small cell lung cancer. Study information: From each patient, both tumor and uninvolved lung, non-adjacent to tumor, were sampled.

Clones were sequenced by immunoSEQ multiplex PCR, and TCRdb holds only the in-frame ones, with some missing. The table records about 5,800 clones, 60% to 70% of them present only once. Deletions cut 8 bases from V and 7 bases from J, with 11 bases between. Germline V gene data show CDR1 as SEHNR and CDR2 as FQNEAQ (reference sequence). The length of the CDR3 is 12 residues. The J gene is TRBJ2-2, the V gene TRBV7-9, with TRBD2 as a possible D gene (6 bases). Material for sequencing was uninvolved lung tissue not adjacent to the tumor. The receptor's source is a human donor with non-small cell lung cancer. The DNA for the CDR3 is TGTGCCAGCGGAGGAGGGGACGGGGAGCTGTTTTTT. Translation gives CASGGGDGELFF.